This TCR beta chain was sequenced in a study of T-cell reconstitution after alpha-beta-depleted transplantation in children. This CDR3 contains 12 residues. The V gene lost 5 bases and the J gene lost 12 bases, with 17 bases spanning the gap. Germline CDR1 and CDR2: SGHTA and FQGNSA. There are a few counts of this clonotype. The authors prepared the TCRbeta library with unique molecular identifiers. A single record per CDR3 protein comes from TCRdb applying MiXCR to the PCR reads. The table lists 450,000 to 600,000 distinct CDR3 sequences, over 10% of them singletons. This specimen consisted of PBMCs, mostly from graft donor cells, obtained 360 days after TCRalphabeta/CD19-depleted stem cell transplant. The clonotype originates from a male patient between 10 and 17 years old who had a stem cell transplant for acute myeloid leukemia, so the T cells may come from the graft donor. The chain carries TRBV7-2 and TRBJ2-7; tentative D call: TRBD1 (6 bases). The CDR3 sequence is CASSDPHRVTYF. For the CDR3, the DNA is TGTGCCAGCAGCGATCCGCACAGGGTGACGTACTTC.